A selection of T cell receptor beta chains follows, all from one sample in a study of identical twins. TCRdb independently ran MiXCR on the 5' RACE reads; one entry per CDR3 protein. The sample has about 200,000 distinct CDR3 sequences, around 6.8% seen once. The sample was also reused in another study, on yellow fever vaccine responses in identical twins.

The material sequenced was memory (CD45RO+) T cells sorted from blood. The source is a woman aged 18-29 years in good health. Both conserved end residues are part of each CDR3. D genes are given only for firm matches.

cdr3_aa j_call d_call v_call
CASSQSIGDRGRLQDYNEQFF TRBJ2-1 TRBD1 TRBV23-1
CSVRGLAGGEQYF TRBJ2-7 TRBD2 TRBV29-1
CASRWGGDSGNTIYF TRBJ1-3 - TRBV28
CASKDRDNQPQHF TRBJ1-5 TRBD1 TRBV10-3
CASSPRQGGLSGNTIYF TRBJ1-3 TRBD1 TRBV6-1
CASTQKETQYF TRBJ2-5 - TRBV2
CAVGTTPRDEQFF TRBJ2-1 TRBD2 TRBV25-1
CASSPGRREVSYEQYF TRBJ2-7 - TRBV6-2/TRBV6-3
CSVSKGGDEQYF TRBJ2-7 - TRBV29-1
CASGDRITEAFF TRBJ1-1 TRBD1 TRBV6-5
CSAGEGNTEAFF TRBJ1-1 - TRBV20-1
CASRDLAGGIPGELFF TRBJ2-2 TRBD2 TRBV6-1
CASSRFGGEETQYF TRBJ2-5 TRBD2 TRBV11-1
CSAIPDAFGGRNNEQFF TRBJ2-1 - TRBV20-1
CASTEGQNNSPLHF TRBJ1-6 - TRBV10-2
CASSPRADSPPFF TRBJ2-1 - TRBV7-2
CASSPGHPSGTEAFF TRBJ1-1 - TRBV25-1
CASSSGTGYNSPLHF TRBJ1-6 TRBD1 TRBV5-6
CASSGGLTDTQYF TRBJ2-3 - TRBV5-1
CAIKSSLAGLYEQYF TRBJ2-7 TRBD2 TRBV10-3
CASSKLDTDTQYF TRBJ2-3 - TRBV5-1
CASSYSGLSNEQFF TRBJ2-1 - TRBV6-2/TRBV6-3
CATLNGGTNTEAFF TRBJ1-1 - TRBV7-9
CASSLGGGPAGELFF TRBJ2-2 - TRBV7-2
CASSQGTINYGYTF TRBJ1-2 - TRBV4-1
CASSKASNTDTQYF TRBJ2-3 - TRBV6-2/TRBV6-3
CASSQVWQGTSGRRETQYF TRBJ2-5 TRBD2 TRBV4-3
CASSLGWKTDTQYF TRBJ2-3 - TRBV7-2
CASSLAGGGTQYF TRBJ2-3 TRBD2 TRBV7-2
CASSGTPDWQGAYNEQFF TRBJ2-1 - TRBV9
CSVEGQGAAKNIQYF TRBJ2-4 TRBD1 TRBV29-1
CASSFPSGGDTQYF TRBJ2-3 TRBD2 TRBV28
CSAPAVSKHIDEQFF TRBJ2-1 - TRBV20-1
CASSDSRGYNSPLHF TRBJ1-6 - TRBV25-1
CASSLLQGIQETQYF TRBJ2-5 - TRBV28
CASSEAIRQGANQPQHF TRBJ1-5 TRBD1 TRBV6-1
CASSVGFGAGHYNEQFF TRBJ2-1 - TRBV9
CASTKGATSRYLSDEQYF TRBJ2-7 TRBD2 TRBV6-2/TRBV6-3
CSVEGGTGKYNEQFF TRBJ2-1 - TRBV29-1
CASSRVGTSESDTQYF TRBJ2-3 TRBD2 TRBV7-2
CASSLRGQSYEQYF TRBJ2-7 - TRBV12-3/TRBV12-4
CAWSAGLAGADTQYF TRBJ2-3 TRBD2 TRBV30
CASSYSFRTTGANVLTF TRBJ2-6 - TRBV6-5
CAITPANSGANVLTF TRBJ2-6 - TRBV10-3
CASSLQGGTDTQYF TRBJ2-3 TRBD1 TRBV5-1
CASSFVAGGRYNEQFF TRBJ2-1 TRBD2 TRBV27
CASSLADTDTQYF TRBJ2-3 - TRBV7-7
CATSVDRGPTEAFF TRBJ1-1 TRBD1 TRBV15
CASRKTTGGHEQFF TRBJ2-1 TRBD1 TRBV5-1
CATTLRDRVSEQFF TRBJ2-1 TRBD1 TRBV6-2/TRBV6-3
CASVPVPANTGELFF TRBJ2-2 - TRBV12-3/TRBV12-4
CASSYPGHEQYF TRBJ2-7 - TRBV6-2/TRBV6-3
CASSLGRFYEQYF TRBJ2-7 - TRBV28
CASSIVATPSYEQYF TRBJ2-7 - TRBV19
CASSESWRVGGYTF TRBJ1-2 - TRBV6-1